This T cell receptor beta chain was recovered during a study of CD8 T cells in ankylosing spondylitis. Study findings and constraints: The clones that were linked to disease were reported to be significantly enriched in matched synovial fluid samples from ankylosing spondylitis patients.

The CDR3 length is 14 residues. With 5 bases removed from V and 2 bases from J, the gap between germline ends came to 11 bases. The TCR beta libraries were generated through quantitative 5'-RACE incorporating molecular barcodes. One entry per CDR3 protein results from TCRdb running MiXCR on the 5' RACE reads. The sample lists 250,000 to 400,000 distinct CDR3 sequences; roughly 10% were seen once. This clonotype was counted a few times. The target antigen is unknown. This chain joins TRBV12-3 or TRBV12-4 and TRBJ2-3; D is perhaps TRBD1 (5 bases). The receptor was derived from a female donor with ankylosing spondylitis or in good health (not recorded which). Sequenced: blood, either unsorted or a sorted T cell fraction (not recorded which). The CDR3 DNA follows: TGTGCCAGCAGTCGCTCCAGGGACACAGATACGCAGTATTTT. Amino acids: CASSRSRDTDTQYF.